Listed below are T cell receptor beta chains from one sample, sequenced in a study of control samples from healthy donors and cancer patients. The assay was immunoSEQ multiplex PCR, and TCRdb's table has in-frame clones only and misses some. The data contain roughly 130,000 clones, 90% of them singletons. Material: blood. The receptors originated from a young man in good health. Both conserved end residues are part of each CDR3. Each record gives: D gene, V gene, CDR3 length, J gene, clone size, CDR3 protein, CDR3 DNA. The D gene is left open where the match is weak. Clone sizes are given selectively: once, few, many, or a class where the clone is expanded.

-	TRBV2	12	TRBJ2-7	-	CASLLWGYEQYF	TGTGCCAGCCTACTTTGGGGGTACGAGCAGTACTTC
-	TRBV6-5	14	TRBJ2-7	-	CASSMGISSYEQYF	TGTGCCAGCAGTATGGGAATCAGCTCCTACGAGCAGTACTTC
-	TRBV11-3	16	TRBJ2-3	-	CASSSDRLPPTDTQYF	TGTGCCAGCAGCTCCGACAGGCTCCCACCTACAGATACGCAGTATTTT
-	TRBV4-1	15	TRBJ1-2	-	CASSQDPGSNYGYTF	TGCGCCAGCAGCCAAGACCCGGGATCCAACTATGGCTACACCTTC
-	TRBV29-1	16	TRBJ1-1	-	CSVVPVGAGSSTEAFF	TGCAGCGTTGTACCGGTAGGGGCAGGGTCGAGCACTGAAGCTTTCTTT
-	TRBV5-1	13	TRBJ1-2	-	CASGMGGTYGYTF	TGCGCCAGCGGCATGGGGGGGACCTATGGCTACACCTTC
-	TRBV11-2	13	TRBJ1-2	many	CASSLGANYGYTF	TGTGCCAGCAGCTTAGGTGCTAACTATGGCTACACCTTC
-	TRBV6-5	13	TRBJ1-2	-	CASSRTTNYGYTF	TGTGCCAGCAGCCGAACAACTAACTATGGCTACACCTTC
-	TRBV10-2	14	TRBJ1-1	-	CASSENAGGTEAFF	TGCGCCAGCAGTGAGAACGCGGGGGGCACTGAAGCTTTCTTT
-	TRBV24-1	14	TRBJ1-1	-	CATKAGWGTTEAFF	TGTGCCACCAAGGCAGGGTGGGGGACCACTGAAGCTTTCTTT
TRBD1	TRBV10-2	17	TRBJ2-2	-	CASILTTGVGNTGELFF	TGCGCCAGCATCCTCACTACAGGGGTCGGGAACACCGGGGAGCTGTTTTTT
-	TRBV6-1	13	TRBJ1-5	-	CASSEMKGQPQHF	TGTGCCAGCAGTGAAATGAAAGGACAGCCCCAGCATTTT
-	TRBV19	15	TRBJ2-1	-	CASSIADGFRNEQFF	TGTGCCAGTAGTATCGCGGACGGTTTTAGGAATGAGCAGTTCTTC
-	TRBV30	16	TRBJ1-5	-	CAWSVGEGASNQPQHF	TGTGCCTGGAGTGTGGGTGAAGGGGCGAGCAATCAGCCCCAGCATTTT
TRBD2	TRBV7-7	15	TRBJ2-5	-	CASSPGLAVKETQYF	TGTGCCAGCAGCCCGGGACTAGCGGTAAAAGAGACCCAGTACTTC
-	TRBV5-8	15	TRBJ1-1	-	CASAGRTEMNTEAFF	TGTGCCAGCGCAGGGAGGACAGAGATGAACACTGAAGCTTTCTTT
TRBD2	TRBV11-3	15	TRBJ2-1	-	CASSLRGLDNNEQFF	TGTGCCAGCAGCTTAAGGGGACTAGACAACAATGAGCAGTTCTTC
TRBD1	TRBV18	15	TRBJ1-2	-	CASSPNLQGKDGYTF	TGTGCCAGCTCACCGAATCTACAGGGGAAGGATGGCTACACCTTC
-	TRBV27	14	TRBJ1-1	-	CASSSERGFAEAFF	TGTGCCAGCAGTTCAGAAAGAGGGTTCGCTGAAGCTTTCTTT
-	TRBV11-2	19	TRBJ2-3	-	CASSLVSGSFFRSTDTQYF	TGTGCCAGCAGCTTAGTGTCAGGGTCTTTTTTTCGAAGCACAGATACGCAGTATTTT
TRBD1	TRBV28	15	TRBJ2-7	once	CASSEAGQGDYEQYF	TGTGCCAGCAGTGAAGCGGGACAGGGGGACTACGAGCAGTACTTC
-	TRBV11-3	13	TRBJ1-1	-	CASSSPRNTEAFF	TGTGCCAGCAGCTCCCCACGGAACACTGAAGCTTTCTTT
-	TRBV7-9	13	TRBJ2-5	-	CASVLSGQETQYF	TGTGCCAGCGTCCTGAGCGGCCAAGAGACCCAGTACTTC
-	TRBV10-3	13	TRBJ1-1	-	CAISGNQNTEAFF	TGTGCCATCAGTGGGAACCAGAACACTGAAGCTTTCTTT
TRBD1	TRBV28	13	TRBJ2-1	-	CASSLDRGREQFF	TGTGCCAGCAGTTTAGACAGGGGGCGTGAGCAGTTCTTC
TRBD1	TRBV4-1	16	TRBJ1-3	-	CASSQPGQGARDTIYF	TGCGCCAGCAGCCAACCCGGACAGGGGGCGCGGGACACCATATATTTT